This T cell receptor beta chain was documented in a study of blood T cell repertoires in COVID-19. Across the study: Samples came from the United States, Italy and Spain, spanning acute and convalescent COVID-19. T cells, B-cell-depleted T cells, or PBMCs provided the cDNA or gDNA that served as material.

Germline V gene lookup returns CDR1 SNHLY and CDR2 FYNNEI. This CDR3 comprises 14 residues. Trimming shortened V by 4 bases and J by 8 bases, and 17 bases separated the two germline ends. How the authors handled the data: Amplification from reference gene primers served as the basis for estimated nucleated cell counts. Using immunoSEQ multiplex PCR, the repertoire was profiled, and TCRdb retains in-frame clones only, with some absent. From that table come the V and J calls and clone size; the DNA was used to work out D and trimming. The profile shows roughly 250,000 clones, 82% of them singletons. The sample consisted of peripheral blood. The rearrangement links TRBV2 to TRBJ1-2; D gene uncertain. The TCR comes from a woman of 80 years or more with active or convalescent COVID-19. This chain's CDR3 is CASSASGVGMGYTF. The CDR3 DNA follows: TGTGCCAGCAGTGCCTCCGGGGTTGGAATGGGCTACACCTTC.